The clone carrying this T cell receptor beta chain has at least ten counts. Germline V gene sequence: CDR1 MNHEY, CDR2 SMNVEV (reference sequence). The V segment lost 5 bases and the J segment 5 bases; nucleotides outside the gene matches: 15. This CDR3 spans 16 amino acids. This record comes from a study of low-dose radiotherapy and immunotherapy resistance in tumors. Whole-study context: Aspirin 300 mg, taken orally and daily, was given to patients for four cycles from cycle 1 day 1.

Documented time point: before trial treatment. The presence of advanced solid tumors lacking tumor-infiltrating lymphocytes characterized eligible patients. First-strand cDNA used TRAV- and TRBV-specific primers, covering alpha and beta chains. Amplification of TCRs used a constant-region primer and V-primer adapter for about 21 PCR cycles. From the reads, TCRdb called clonotypes with MiXCR, one entry per CDR3 protein. The data hold around 99,000 distinct CDR3 sequences, with just under 9.5% observed a single time. This chain joins TRBV27 and TRBJ2-7, with 7 bases lining up with TRBD2. This specimen was PBMCs, taken before treatment. The clonotype was recovered from a male donor with prostate cancer. CDR3 loop: CASSLVPGGRFDEQYF. The CDR3 DNA is TGTGCCAGCAGTCTCGTGCCCGGCGGGAGATTCGACGAGCAGTACTTC.